This is a list of T cell receptor beta chains from one sample in a study of vaccination and CD4 T cells after COVID-19. No antigen has been assigned to these receptors. In TCRdb, the PCR reads were re-called with MiXCR into one record per CDR3 protein. The repertoire holds about 23,000 distinct CDR3 sequences, with roughly 43% as singletons. The material sequenced was CD4+ T cells from blood, cultured in vitro, taken about 7 months after SARS-CoV-2 vaccination. Receptors were obtained from a human donor who had recovered from COVID-19. Both conserved end residues are part of each CDR3. A D gene is named only where the DNA matches it firmly. Where a row states a size, it is once, few, many or the class of an expanded clone; other rows omit it.

TRBV6-1,NA,TRBD2,TRBJ2-1,CASSKREPSYNEQFF,TGTGCCAGCAGTAAGCGGGAGCCTTCCTACAATGAGCAGTTCTTC
TRBV7-9,NA,TRBD2,TRBJ2-1,CASSLALREGLRSYNEQFF,TGTGCCAGCAGCTTAGCTTTGCGGGAGGGCCTAAGATCCTACAATGAGCAGTTCTTC
TRBV20-1,few,NA,TRBJ1-1,CSASLVNTEAFF,TGCAGTGCTAGTTTGGTGAACACTGAAGCTTTCTTT
TRBV20-1,few,TRBD2,TRBJ2-1,CSAGVGAGLVDNEQFF,TGCAGTGCTGGGGTAGGTGCAGGACTAGTGGACAATGAGCAGTTCTTC
TRBV7-2,NA,TRBD2,TRBJ2-3,CASSLGSTSGRGRLTDTQYF,TGTGCCAGCAGCTTAGGCTCGACTAGCGGGAGGGGGCGCCTAACAGATACGCAGTATTTT
TRBV6-1,NA,TRBD2,TRBJ2-5,CASSLSAGASGKETQYF,TGTGCCAGCAGTCTCAGCGCCGGGGCTAGCGGAAAAGAGACCCAGTACTTC
TRBV20-1,NA,NA,TRBJ2-3,CGSETTDTQYF,TGCGGTTCGGAGACTACAGATACGCAGTATTTT
TRBV7-8,few,NA,TRBJ2-4,CASSPTTGLAKNIQYF,TGTGCCAGCAGCCCCACCACGGGGTTAGCCAAAAACATTCAGTACTTC
TRBV20-1,NA,TRBD1,TRBJ2-7,CSARDGQGNAYEQYF,TGCAGTGCTAGAGATGGACAGGGGAACGCCTACGAGCAGTACTTC
TRBV7-2,NA,TRBD1,TRBJ2-2,CASSRDSGAGELFF,TGTGCCAGCAGCCGGGACAGTGGGGCCGGGGAGCTGTTTTTT
TRBV20-1,NA,TRBD1,TRBJ1-2,CSAASAGGYGYTF,TGCAGTGCCGCGTCCGCAGGGGGCTATGGCTACACCTTC
TRBV6-1,few,TRBD2,TRBJ2-7,CASSRGLAGEGEQYF,TGTGCCAGCAGTCGCGGACTAGCGGGAGAAGGGGAGCAGTACTTC
TRBV6-1,NA,NA,TRBJ2-3,CASSPSADTQYF,TGTGCCAGCAGTCCTAGTGCAGATACGCAGTATTTT
TRBV15,NA,TRBD2,TRBJ2-5,CATSRVGGGETQYF,TGTGCCACCAGCAGAGTCGGGGGGGGAGAGACCCAGTACTTC
TRBV7-9,NA,TRBD2,TRBJ2-3,CASSVAGDTQYF,TGTGCCAGCAGCGTAGCGGGAGATACGCAGTATTTT
TRBV7-2,NA,NA,TRBJ2-4,CASSPADTGQNIQYF,TGTGCCAGCAGCCCCGCCGACACGGGCCAAAACATTCAGTACTTC
TRBV6-1,few,NA,TRBJ1-2,CASSEGRRYGYTF,TGTGCCAGCAGTGAAGGCAGACGCTATGGCTACACCTTC